Sequencing of this TCR beta chain was carried out in a study of T cell responses to AZD1222 COVID-19 vaccine. Study results and caveats: Baseline serostatus was positive in only a handful of AZD1222 recipients. It was only after the peak T cell response that any repertoires were sampled. White British donors predominated, females outnumbered males, and clonal diversity was possibly underestimated.

With regard to this clone: Its cognate antigen is unknown.

The repertoire was sequenced with immunoSEQ multiplex PCR; TCRdb's copy has only in-frame clones and lacks some. Altogether some 120,000 clones are present, more than 75% being singletons, with the ten largest covering around 7%. Per the germline V gene, CDR1 is SGHKS and CDR2 is YYEKEE (reference sequence). CDR3 length: 15 amino acids. V lost 1 base and J 5 bases, leaving 15 bases between the germline ends. The chain is built from TRBV5-5 and TRBJ1-1; D is unclear. This TCR was recovered from an adult in good health. The specimen comprised peripheral blood, sampled on day 0 of AZD1222 vaccination. CDR3 coding DNA: TGTGCCAGCAGCTTGAAGGTTAGTTTCTGGACTGAAGCTTTCTTT. It codes for CASSLKVSFWTEAFF.